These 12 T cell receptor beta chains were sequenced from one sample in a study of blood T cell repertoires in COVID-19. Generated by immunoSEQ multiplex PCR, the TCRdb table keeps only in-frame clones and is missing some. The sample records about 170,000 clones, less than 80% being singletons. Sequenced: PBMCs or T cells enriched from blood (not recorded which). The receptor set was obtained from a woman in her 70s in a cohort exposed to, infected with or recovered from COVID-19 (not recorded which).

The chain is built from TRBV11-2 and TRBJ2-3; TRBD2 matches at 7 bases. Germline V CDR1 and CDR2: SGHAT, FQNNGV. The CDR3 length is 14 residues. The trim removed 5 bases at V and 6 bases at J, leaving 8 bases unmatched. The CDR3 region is CASSRPGGWDTQYF. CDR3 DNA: TGTGCCAGCAGCCGACCCGGGGGGTGGGATACGCAGTATTTT. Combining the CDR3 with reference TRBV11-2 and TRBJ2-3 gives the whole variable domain EAGVAQSPRYKIIEKRQSVAFWCNPISGHATLYWYQQILGQGPKLLIQFQNNGVVDDSQLPKDRFSAERLKGVDSTLKIQPAKLEDSAVYLCASSRPGGWDTQYFGPGTRLTVL.

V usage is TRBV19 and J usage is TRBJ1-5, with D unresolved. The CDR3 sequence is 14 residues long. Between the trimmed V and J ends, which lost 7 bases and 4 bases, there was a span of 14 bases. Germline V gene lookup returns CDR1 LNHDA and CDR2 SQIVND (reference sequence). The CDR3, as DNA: TGTGCCAGTACGGCCCTCGACGGGAATCAGCCCCAGCATTTT. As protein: CASTALDGNQPQHF.

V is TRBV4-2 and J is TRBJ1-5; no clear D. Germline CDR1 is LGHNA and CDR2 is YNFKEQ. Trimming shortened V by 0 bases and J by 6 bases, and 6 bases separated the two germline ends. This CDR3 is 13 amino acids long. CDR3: CASSQDTGQPQHF. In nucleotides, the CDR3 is TGTGCCAGCAGCCAAGATACCGGTCAGCCCCAGCATTTT.

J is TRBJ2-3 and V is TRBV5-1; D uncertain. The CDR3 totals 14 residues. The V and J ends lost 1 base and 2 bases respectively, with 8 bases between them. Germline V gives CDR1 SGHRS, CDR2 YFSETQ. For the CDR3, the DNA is TGCGCCAGCAGCTTGTTAGTCACCACAGATACGCAGTATTTT. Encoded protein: CASSLLVTTDTQYF.

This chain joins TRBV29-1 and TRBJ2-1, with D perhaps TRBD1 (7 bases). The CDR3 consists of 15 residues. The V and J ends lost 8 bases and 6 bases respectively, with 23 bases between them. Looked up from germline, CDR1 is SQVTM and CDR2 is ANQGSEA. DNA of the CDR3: TGCAGCTTTGCGGGACACAGGGGATGGGGCAATGAGCAGTTCTTC. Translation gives CSFAGHRGWGNEQFF.

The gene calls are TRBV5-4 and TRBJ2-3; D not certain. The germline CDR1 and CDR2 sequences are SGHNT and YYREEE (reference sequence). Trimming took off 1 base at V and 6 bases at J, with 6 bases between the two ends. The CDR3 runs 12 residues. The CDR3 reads CASSLFMDTQYF. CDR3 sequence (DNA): TGTGCCAGCAGCTTGTTTATGGATACGCAGTATTTT.

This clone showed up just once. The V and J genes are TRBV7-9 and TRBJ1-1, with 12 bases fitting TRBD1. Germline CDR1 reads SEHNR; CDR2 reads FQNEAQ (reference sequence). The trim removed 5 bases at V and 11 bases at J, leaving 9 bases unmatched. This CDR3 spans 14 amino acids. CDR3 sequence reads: CASSRDRGLSGAFF. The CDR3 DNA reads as TGTGCCAGCAGCCGGGACAGGGGGCTGAGCGGTGCTTTCTTT.

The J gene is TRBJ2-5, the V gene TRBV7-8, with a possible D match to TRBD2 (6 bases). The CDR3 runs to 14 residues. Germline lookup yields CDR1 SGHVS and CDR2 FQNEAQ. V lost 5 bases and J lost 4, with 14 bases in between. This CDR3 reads CASSPGQGGETQYF. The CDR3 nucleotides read TGTGCCAGCAGCCCGGGCCAGGGAGGAGAGACCCAGTACTTC.

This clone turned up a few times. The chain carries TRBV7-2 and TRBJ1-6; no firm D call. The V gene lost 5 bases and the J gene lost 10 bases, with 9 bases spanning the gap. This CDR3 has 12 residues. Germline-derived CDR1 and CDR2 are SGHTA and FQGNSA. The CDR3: CASSQNLSPLHF. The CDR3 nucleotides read TGTGCCAGCAGCCAAAATTTGTCACCCCTCCACTTT.

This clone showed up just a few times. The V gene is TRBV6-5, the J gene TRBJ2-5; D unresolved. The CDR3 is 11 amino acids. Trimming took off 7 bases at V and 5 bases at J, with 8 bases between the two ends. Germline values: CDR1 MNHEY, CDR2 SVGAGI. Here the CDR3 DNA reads TGTGCCAGCACCGAGGCGGAGACCCAGTACTTC. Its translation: CASTEAETQYF.

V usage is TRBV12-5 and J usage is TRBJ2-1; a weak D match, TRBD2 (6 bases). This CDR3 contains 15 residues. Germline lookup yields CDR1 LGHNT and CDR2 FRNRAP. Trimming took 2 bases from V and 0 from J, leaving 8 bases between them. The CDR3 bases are TGTGCTAGTGGTTTGTCCGGGGGCTCCTACAATGAGCAGTTCTTC. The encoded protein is CASGLSGGSYNEQFF. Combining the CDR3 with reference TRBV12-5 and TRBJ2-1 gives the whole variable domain DARVTQTPRHKVTEMGQEVTMRCQPILGHNTVFWYRQTMMQGLELLAYFRNRAPLDDSGMPKDRFSAEMPDATLATLKIQPSEPRDSAVYFCASGLSGGSYNEQFFGPGTRLTVL.

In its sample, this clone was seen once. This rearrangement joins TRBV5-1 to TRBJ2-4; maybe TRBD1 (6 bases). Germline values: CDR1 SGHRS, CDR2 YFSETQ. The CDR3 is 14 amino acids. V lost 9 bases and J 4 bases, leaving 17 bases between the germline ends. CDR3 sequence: CATPDRSRKNIQYF. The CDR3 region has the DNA TGCGCCACCCCGGACAGATCACGGAAAAACATTCAGTACTTC.